A single sample is the source of the 21 T cell receptor beta chains below, sequenced in a study of patients and donors after allogeneic stem cell transplantation. Each CDR3 protein is one row after TCRdb ran MiXCR on the RT-PCR reads. Of over 150,000 distinct CDR3 sequences in the sample, 30% were seen once. The sequenced material came from blood, either unsorted or a sorted T cell fraction (not recorded which). These TCRs come from a human donor who was either an allogeneic HSCT recipient or a stem cell or donor lymphocyte infusion donor (not recorded which). It is not recorded whose cells these are; they may come from a transplant donor.

The genes are TRBV11-2 and TRBJ1-6; 7 bases fit TRBD1. The CDR3 contains 16 residues. Germline CDR1 is SGHAT and CDR2 is FQNNGV. Trimming at V came to 1 base and at J to 3 bases, leaving 3 bases not matched to a gene. CDR3 DNA: TGTGCCAGCAGCTTAGGCGCAGGGGGCTATAATTCACCCCTCCACTTT. The encoded protein is CASSLGAGGYNSPLHF.

This chain joins TRBV3-1 and TRBJ2-2, with D possibly matching TRBD1 (6 bases). V gave up 3 bases and J gave up 2 bases, with 13 bases separating them. Germline-derived CDR1 and CDR2 are LGHDT and YNNKEL (reference sequence). The CDR3 totals 16 residues. CDR3 in DNA: TGTGCCAGCAGCCACGCCCGGGACACTAACACCGGGGAGCTGTTTTTT. Translation gives CASSHARDTNTGELFF.

The CDR3 DNA reads as TGCAGCGTTGAAACAGCCTACTACGAGCAGTACTTC. Translated, it gives CSVETAYYEQYF. The chain combines TRBV29-1 with TRBJ2-7; the D is unclear. The CDR3 runs to 12 residues. The germline V gene encodes CDR1 SQVTM and CDR2 ANQGSEA. V was shortened by 2 bases and J by 3 bases, with 8 bases between the two germline ends.

The rearrangement links TRBV12-3 or TRBV12-4 to TRBJ2-2, with D hard to call. The CDR3 extends over 13 amino acids. Trimming took 7 bases from V and 6 from J, leaving 12 bases between them. The CDR3 DNA reads as TGTGCCAGCACCCAGACCCGGCCCGGGGAGCTGTTTTTT. This encodes CASTQTRPGELFF.

The CDR3 sequence is CASSQGAGTRRTDTQYF. The CDR3 bases are TGCGCCAGCAGCCAAGGGGCGGGGACACGACGCACAGATACGCAGTATTTT. V usage is TRBV4-3 and J usage is TRBJ2-3; D is possibly TRBD1 or TRBD2 (6 bases each). V was trimmed by 1 base and J by 1 base, leaving 15 bases between them. The CDR3 is made up of 17 amino acids. Germline values: CDR1 LGHNA, CDR2 YSLEER.

This clonotype was recorded only once. The J gene is TRBJ2-7, the V gene TRBV5-5; possible D gene TRBD1, 6 bases. From germline, CDR1 is SGHKS and CDR2 YYEKEE (reference sequence). Trimming stripped 1 base from V and 0 bases from J, with 8 bases between. This CDR3 has 14 residues. The CDR3 region is CASSLLDSSYEQYF. CDR3 nucleotide sequence: TGTGCCAGCAGCTTGTTGGACAGCTCCTACGAGCAGTACTTC.

This clonotype was counted ten times or more. The gene calls are TRBV3-1 and TRBJ1-2; D gene ambiguous. Germline CDR1 reads LGHDT; CDR2 reads YNNKEL (reference sequence). Trimming took off 0 bases at V and 1 base at J, with 15 bases between the two ends. The length of the CDR3 is 17 residues. The CDR3 nucleotides read TGTGCCAGCAGCCAAGAAAGCCTGCGGGCACATAACTATGGCTACACCTTC. Its protein product is CASSQESLRAHNYGYTF.

This clonotype was counted between two and nine times. The chain has TRBV20-1 and TRBJ2-1; 7 bases map to TRBD2. Germline V gene lookup returns CDR1 DFQATT and CDR2 SNEGSKA (reference sequence). The V gene end was trimmed by 6 bases and the J gene end by 12 bases; junction bases not matched to a gene: 8. This CDR3 is 11 amino acids long. The CDR3 is CSALASGRQFF. Here the CDR3 DNA reads TGCAGTGCCCTTGCTAGCGGCCGGCAGTTCTTC.

Turning to this clonotype: Germline and junction disagree at one end, which may indicate a read error. This chain joins TRBV28 and TRBJ1-5; D gene uncertain. The CDR3 is 15 residues long. CDR1 and CDR2 (germline): MDHEN, SYDVKM. This CDR3 reads CASSLWADSHQPQHF. DNA of the CDR3: TGTGCCAGCAGTTTATGGGCGGATAGCCATCAGCCCCAGCATTTT.

This clonotype came up many times. The V and J genes are TRBV12-3 or TRBV12-4 and TRBJ1-5, with unresolved D. Trimming shortened V by 2 bases and J by 4 bases, and 6 bases separated the two germline ends. The CDR3 has 13 amino acids. DNA of the CDR3: TGTGCCAGCAGTTTAACGGGGAATCAGCCCCAGCATTTT. Amino acids: CASSLTGNQPQHF.

The chain uses TRBV29-1 and TRBJ2-7; D is unresolved. V shed 6 bases and J shed 0 bases, with 12 bases lying between them. Germline CDR1 is SQVTM and CDR2 is ANQGSEA. This CDR3 comprises 13 residues. The DNA of the CDR3 is TGCAGCGTGCACAGCGCCTTCTCCTACGAGCAGTACTTC. Its protein product is CSVHSAFSYEQYF.

This clonotype was detected a few times. This sequence joins TRBV18 and TRBJ1-5; 9 bases align to TRBD1. The CDR3 has 16 residues. The V gene's germline CDR1 is KGHSH and CDR2 LQKENI. Trimming cost V 1 base and J 3 bases; bases outside gene matches: 4. The DNA for the CDR3 is TGTGCCAGCTCACCACGGGACAGGGTTGCCAATCAGCCCCAGCATTTT. This encodes CASSPRDRVANQPQHF.

The chain is built from TRBV10-3 and TRBJ2-7; 12 bases fit TRBD1. This CDR3 comprises 14 residues. CDR1 and CDR2 from the germline V gene are ENHRY and SYGVKD. The junction had 7 bases not matched to a gene; V was cut back by 9 bases and J by 4 bases. CDR3 amino acids: CAIRGQGATYEQYF. DNA for the CDR3: TGTGCCATTAGGGGACAGGGGGCCACATACGAGCAGTACTTC.

The genes are TRBV4-2 and TRBJ2-3; 11 nucleotides agree with TRBD1. J lost 3 bases, V lost 4 bases, and 9 bases had no gene match. This CDR3 contains 17 residues. Looked up from germline, CDR1 is LGHNA and CDR2 is YNFKEQ. The CDR3 DNA follows: TGTGCCAGCAGCCGGGAAGGACAGGGGGCTCCTACAGATACGCAGTATTTT. Translating gives CASSREGQGAPTDTQYF.

V and J are TRBV27 and TRBJ2-1; D is unclear. Germline V gene sequence: CDR1 MNHEY, CDR2 SMNVEV (reference sequence). This CDR3 contains 15 residues. V lost 6 bases and J lost 4, with 16 bases in between. This CDR3 reads CASSHPPGGYNEQFF. CDR3 sequence (DNA): TGTGCCAGCAGCCATCCTCCCGGCGGTTACAATGAGCAGTTCTTC.

This clonotype came up a few times. CDR3 residues: CSVPRQGQRETQYF. The CDR3, as DNA: TGCAGCGTTCCCCGACAGGGACAGCGAGAGACCCAGTACTTC. The J gene is TRBJ2-5, the V gene TRBV29-1, with 7 bases matching TRBD1. V dropped 5 bases and J dropped 4; count of bases not matched to a gene: 10. The CDR3 is 14 amino acids. CDR1 and CDR2 from the germline V gene are SQVTM and ANQGSEA.

This clonotype was detected a few times. This chain connects TRBV28 to TRBJ2-4, with D unclear. The CDR3 runs 15 residues. Germline loops: CDR1 MDHEN, CDR2 SYDVKM. Between the trimmed V and J ends, which lost 6 bases and 0 bases, there was a span of 12 bases. The CDR3 sequence is CASRVRFKAKNIQYF. The CDR3 nucleotides are TGTGCCAGCAGGGTCCGCTTTAAAGCCAAAAACATTCAGTACTTC.

The V gene is TRBV5-1, the J gene TRBJ2-1; the match to TRBD2 covers 10 bases. Germline CDR1 reads SGHRS; CDR2 reads YFSETQ. This CDR3 comprises 15 residues. The V and J ends lost 0 bases and 8 bases, in that order; junction bases with no gene match: 5. CDR3: CASSLAGLAIYEQFF. The CDR3 region has the DNA TGCGCCAGCAGCTTGGCGGGACTAGCGATATATGAGCAGTTCTTC.

This sequence joins TRBV28 and TRBJ1-4, with a weak D call TRBD1 (6 bases). V lost 6 bases and J lost 10, with 15 bases in between. The CDR3 totals 13 residues. Germline CDR1 reads MDHEN; CDR2 reads SYDVKM. The CDR3 reads CASRPTGQGKLFF. CDR3 in DNA: TGTGCCAGCAGACCGACAGGACAAGGAAAACTGTTTTTT.

V is TRBV28 and J is TRBJ1-4, with D uncertain. V was pared by 3 bases and J by 7 bases, with 15 bases between. Germline-derived CDR1 and CDR2 are MDHEN and SYDVKM. This CDR3 contains 15 residues. The CDR3 here is CASSLDRFGGEKLFF. The CDR3 DNA follows: TGTGCCAGCAGTTTGGATCGGTTTGGCGGTGAAAAACTGTTTTTT.

This clonotype was seen a few times. The chain is built from TRBV29-1 and TRBJ1-6; D gene ambiguous. Trimming cost V 7 bases and J 10 bases, with 17 bases left between them. Germline CDR1 reads SQVTM; CDR2 reads ANQGSEA. The CDR3 spans 13 residues. The CDR3 DNA reads TGCAGCGCCAAGGTCCGCTTGAACTCACCCCTCCACTTT. Protein sequence: CSAKVRLNSPLHF.